The entry that follows covers one T cell receptor (beta chain) sequence. Its antigen is not identified. This record comes from a study of cytomegalovirus exposure and HLA in healthy donors. Study as a whole: Falling in the Caucasian-associated ancestry cluster were roughly 80% of 398 genotyped donors.

Findings and caveats of the study: A classifier reportedly called cytomegalovirus status with high sensitivity and specificity. In vitro work confirmed that a few CMV-associated chains recognize CMV antigens.

Losses at the gene ends were 5 bases for V and 7 bases for J; bases not matched to a gene: 11. This CDR3 comprises 15 residues. Germline V gene sequence: CDR1 SEHNR, CDR2 FQNEAQ (reference sequence). PCR employed 60 Vbeta and 13 Jbeta primers. Under the authors' procedure: Around 11 million shared chains were among the about 80 million unique TCR beta chains that a later analysis counted. Data came from immunoSEQ multiplex PCR; TCRdb stores just in-frame clones and leaves some out. The V and J calls and clone size come from that table; D and trimming were worked out from the DNA. Its table records about 210,000 clones.

The TCR was taken from a woman aged 25 to 39 in good health and CMV-seropositive. This chain links TRBV7-9 with TRBJ2-1; 7 bases map to TRBD1. Source material: PBMCs. The CDR3 DNA reads TGTGCCAGCAGCCCCAATGGGACAGTCCTAAATGAGCAGTTCTTC. The encoded protein is CASSPNGTVLNEQFF.